This T cell receptor beta chain stems from a study of blood T cell repertoires in COVID-19. With 4 bases clipped from V and 8 bases from J, the junction kept 11 bases outside the gene matches. The length of the CDR3 is 15 residues. Per the germline V gene, CDR1 is ENHRY and CDR2 is SYGVKD. TCRdb keeps only in-frame clones here, not all; method: immunoSEQ multiplex PCR. The sample has approximately 78,000 clones; 70% to 90% are singletons. V is TRBV10-3 and J is TRBJ2-1; 7 nucleotides align to TRBD2. The receptor comes from an elderly woman with acute or convalescent COVID-19. The sequenced sample consisted of peripheral blood. CDR3 nucleotide sequence: TGTGCCATCAGTGTGACAAGCGGGATAGGGGATGAGCAGTTCTTC. It translates to CAISVTSGIGDEQFF.